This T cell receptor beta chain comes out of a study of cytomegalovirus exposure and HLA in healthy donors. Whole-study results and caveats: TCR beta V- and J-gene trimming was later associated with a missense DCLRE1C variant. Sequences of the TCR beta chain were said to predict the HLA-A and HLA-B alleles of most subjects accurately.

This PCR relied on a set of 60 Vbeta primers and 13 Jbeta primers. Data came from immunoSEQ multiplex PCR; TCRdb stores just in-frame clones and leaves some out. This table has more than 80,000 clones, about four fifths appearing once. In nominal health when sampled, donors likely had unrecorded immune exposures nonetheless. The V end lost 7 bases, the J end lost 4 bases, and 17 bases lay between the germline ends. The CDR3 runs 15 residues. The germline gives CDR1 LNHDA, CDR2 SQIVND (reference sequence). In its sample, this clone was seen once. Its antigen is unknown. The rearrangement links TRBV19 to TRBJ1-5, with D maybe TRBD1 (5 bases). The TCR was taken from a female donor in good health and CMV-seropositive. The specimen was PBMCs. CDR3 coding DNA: TGTGCCAGTACCCCCCCCGGCAGGACAAATCAGCCCCAGCATTTT. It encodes CASTPPGRTNQPQHF.